Below, one TCR beta chain is given with its context. The germline gives CDR1 MNHEY, CDR2 SMNVEV (reference sequence). The trim removed 6 bases at V and 5 bases at J, leaving 11 bases unmatched. The CDR3 extends over 15 amino acids. This record comes from a study of T cell changes during pregnancy in multiple sclerosis. TCRdb's copy holds only in-frame clones and misses some; the assay was immunoSEQ multiplex PCR. The table records roughly 29,000 clones, 89% of them present only once. The sequence was obtained from a female donor with multiple sclerosis, enrolled in a pregnancy study. Sequenced material: CD8+ T cells from peripheral blood mononuclear cells, taken after pregnancy. The V and J genes are TRBV27 and TRBJ2-7; 9 positions match TRBD1. The CDR3 DNA reads TGTGCCAGCAGCCTATCCGGGACAGGGTCCCACGAGCAGTACTTC. Translated: CASSLSGTGSHEQYF.